Sequencing of this T cell receptor beta chain was carried out in a study of cytomegalovirus exposure and HLA in healthy donors. As concerns this clone: Its target is unknown.

Overall study results and limits: There were some public TCRs occurring in many donors, but most TCR sequences were rare. Altogether, 150 to 200 TCR beta chains were recorded as cytomegalovirus-associated. In vitro checks showed that three CMV-associated chains really do target CMV antigens.

The repertoire was sequenced with immunoSEQ multiplex PCR; TCRdb's copy has only in-frame clones and lacks some. The data contain around 100,000 clones, 85% of them singletons. This sequence originates from a man younger than 35 in good health and CMV-seropositive. Sequencing used PBMCs.

In DNA, the CDR3 is TGCAGCGTCTCTAGCGGGAGAAGATACAATGAGCAGTTCTTC. Translating it yields CSVSSGRRYNEQFF. The chain couples TRBV29-1 to TRBJ2-1, with 10 bases lining up with TRBD2. The ends lost 6 bases at V and 4 bases at J; junction bases unmatched: 6. The CDR3 length is 14 residues. In germline, CDR1 is SQVTM, CDR2 ANQGSEA.